Reported below is one T cell receptor beta chain. Its antigen target is currently unknown. No qualities accompany the bases; no much larger clone lies one base away. One collaborating source in Seattle enrolled patients during active infection and followed them longitudinally through the course of disease. Collaborating institutions collected whole blood in K2EDTA tubes following their own protocols. For TCRbeta analysis, collaborator samples were shipped as frozen whole blood, as isolated PBMCs, or as DNA extracted from either sample type. TCRbeta CDR3 regions were amplified from genomic DNA using the immunoSEQ Assay, a bias-controlled multiplex PCR. The authors' analysis ran thus. Nucleated cell counts per sample were estimated from amplification of reference gene primers within the assay. Sequence reads were collapsed and filtered to measure the absolute abundance of every unique TCRbeta CDR3 rearrangement. For each sample, productive Simpson clonality was calculated as the square root of Simpson's diversity index across productive rearrangements. Drawn from immuneACCESS, this table holds only the in-frame rearrangements with V and J called that TCRdb kept. Clones are partly lost; checked studies trace under half to an unresolved V gene and leave the rest unexplained. The V and J calls and clone size come from that table; D and trimming were worked out from the DNA. This sample holds about 230,000 clones; approximately 84% were observed only once. The biggest ten clones account for roughly 11% of the sample.

The source of the sample is a study of blood T cell repertoires in COVID-19 (TCRdb year 2020). In terms of the full investigation: Samples from collaborators originated in the United States, Italy and Spain and spanned both the acute and convalescent phases of COVID-19. The prospective study material was composed of cDNA or gDNA derived from T cells, B-cell-depleted T cells, or PBMCs. Nearly every sample came with metadata listing a de-identified subject ID, COVID-19 status, age in years and sex. HLA class I and class II types, where available, came from metadata supplied by the sample provider rather than from assay-based typing. Samples were obtained from the ongoing ImmuneRACE study (first 160 participants) and from some 1,300 subjects provided by 6 global collaborators. The dataset comprised deeply sampled blood TCRbeta repertoires from subjects exposed to, actively infected with, or recovered from COVID-19. The repertoires were released in a freely available public database intended as a resource for research on the immune response to SARS-CoV-2. General findings and caveats noted by the study authors: How much clinical and demographic metadata was included differed by source and by participant, and the metadata was provided uncurated.

Germline trimming amounts to 5 bases on V and 6 bases on J, with 8 as the count of junction bases outside the gene matches. The CDR3 runs 14 amino acids, cysteine and phenylalanine included. Only the CDR3 region is kept as DNA, spanning 42 bases read in frame from base 1. From the germline V gene (reference sequence), CDR1 is SEHNR and CDR2 is FQNEAQ. This receptor was identified in a man in his forties or fifties with COVID-19, enrolled during active disease. The chain uses TRBV7-9 and TRBJ2-7, with 9 bases aligning to TRBD1. The specimen sequenced was peripheral blood. The DNA is TGTGCCAGCAGCCAGGGACAGGGTGTTGGCGAGCAGTACTTC. It codes for CASSQGQGVGEQYF.